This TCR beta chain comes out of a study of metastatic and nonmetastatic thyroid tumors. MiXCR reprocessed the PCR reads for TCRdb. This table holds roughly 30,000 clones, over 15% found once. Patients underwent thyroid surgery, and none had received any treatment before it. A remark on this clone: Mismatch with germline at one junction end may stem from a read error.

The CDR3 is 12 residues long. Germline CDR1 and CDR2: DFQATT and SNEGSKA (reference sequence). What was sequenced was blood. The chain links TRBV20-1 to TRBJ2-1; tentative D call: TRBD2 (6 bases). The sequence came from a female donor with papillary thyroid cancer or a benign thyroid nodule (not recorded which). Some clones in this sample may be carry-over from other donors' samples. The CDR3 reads CSASGSTDEQLF. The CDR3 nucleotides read TGCAGTGCTAGCGGGAGTACGGATGAGCAGCTATTC.